This paragraph covers one TCR beta chain sequence. The antigen it binds to is not known. Per-nucleotide qualities are absent, and no much larger clonotype sits a single base away. The CDR3 regions of human TCRbeta chains were subjected to immunosequencing. The study's processing was this. TCRs in the repertoires were matched against a reference library of SARS-CoV-2-specific TCRs that had been generated with the MIRA antigen-specificity platform. Breadth was defined as the fraction of unique TCRs that were SARS-CoV-2-associated, and depth was defined as the fraction of total T cells that were SARS-CoV-2-associated. Using the MIRA data, every spike-specific TCR was mapped to the spike region that the TCR reacted to and assigned to either a CD4 or a CD8 class. Log10-transformed breadth and depth values were compared by one-way ANOVA with Sidak's multiple comparisons tests. TCRdb stores this immuneACCESS table with in-frame sequences only. Part of the clones is absent; in the studies checked, under half of the shortfall reflects unresolved V genes, and no reason is known for the rest. The DNA was the basis for D and trimming; V, J and clone size are from that table. The sample yields fewer than 200,000 clones; 85% to 95% were counted once. The top ten clones comprise approximately 4% of the sample.

This record belongs to a study of T cell responses to AZD1222 COVID-19 vaccine (dated by TCRdb to the early 2020s). Study-level background: A total of 233 trial participants underwent TCR sequencing, of whom 207 had received two doses of AZD1222 and around 25 had received two doses of the MenACWY control vaccine. Enrollment into the trials was organized by age into subgroups of 18-55, 56-69 and 70-plus years, and those subgroups contained approximately 160, 26 and 62 TCR-sequenced participants, respectively.

The CDR1 and CDR2 encoded by the germline V gene (reference sequence) are MNHEY and SMNVEV. V is reduced by 4 bases and J by 1 base, leaving a spacing of 11 bases between them. Including the terminal cysteine and phenylalanine, the CDR3 comprises 15 residues. Here the CDR3 DNA is all that survives: 45 bases in frame from base 1. General findings and caveats noted by the study authors: Because no day 14 peak-response samples were available, the repertoires could be characterized only after the peak T cell response. Reportedly, almost half of the unique spike-specific TCRs recognized epitopes lying outside the regions that are mutated in the B.1.351 and B.1.1.7 variants. Conclusions about previously exposed vaccinees were limited because only a handful of AZD1222 recipients were SARS-CoV-2 seropositive at baseline. After two AZD1222 doses, spike-specific TCR breadth and depth were significantly higher than at day 0 and than in MenACWY recipients. Participants were mostly white British and included more females than males, and it was suggested by the authors that clonal diversity may have been underestimated. The 56-69-year group was small, and its depth increase did not reach significance, likely because of low power. Vaccine-associated CD4 TCRs spanned the whole spike protein, with dominant responses in regions 160-218 and 743-854.

Per the publication, the time point label means: about 28 days (+/-7) after the second vaccine dose. In light of the paper, this sample's treatment or condition label describes: meningococcal conjugate vaccine given as trial control. Vaccinee samples came from UK trials COV001 and COV002, including a single-blind randomized controlled phase 2/3 trial of AZD1222 (ChAdOx1 nCoV-19) in healthy adults. For TCRbeta chain sequencing, PBMC samples from trial participants were taken at day 0 and at day 28 after the second dose. This TCR was recovered from an adult who received the MenACWY meningococcal vaccine as a control. The sequencing used peripheral blood, collected 28 days after the second dose of the MenACWY control vaccine. The chain was built from TRBV27 and TRBJ2-1; TRBD1 is possibly the D segment (6 matching bases). The CDR3 loop reads CASSSWDTSYNEQFF. The base sequence is TGTGCCAGCAGTTCGTGGGACACATCCTACAATGAGCAGTTCTTC.